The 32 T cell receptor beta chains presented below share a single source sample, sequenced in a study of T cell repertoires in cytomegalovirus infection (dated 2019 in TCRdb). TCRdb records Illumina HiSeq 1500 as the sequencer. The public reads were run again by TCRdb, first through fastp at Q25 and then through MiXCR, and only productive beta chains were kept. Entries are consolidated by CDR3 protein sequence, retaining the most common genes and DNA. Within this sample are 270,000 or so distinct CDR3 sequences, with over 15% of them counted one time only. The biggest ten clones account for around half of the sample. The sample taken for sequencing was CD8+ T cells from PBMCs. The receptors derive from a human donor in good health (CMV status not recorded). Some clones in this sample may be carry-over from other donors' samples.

The DNA of the CDR3 is TGTGCCAGCAGCTTGGTAGCACAGCTCACCTACAATGAGCAGTTCTTC. Translation gives CASSLVAQLTYNEQFF. The chain employs TRBV5-6 and TRBJ2-1; no clear D. The CDR3 length is 16 residues. Deletions cut 0 bases from V and 2 bases from J, with 12 bases between. Germline V CDR1 and CDR2: SGHDT, YYEEEE. The full variable domain, with the rest looked up from reference TRBV5-6 and TRBJ2-1, is DAGVTQSPTHLIKTRGQQVTLRCSPKSGHDTVSWYQQALGQGPQFIFQYYEEEERQRGNFPDRFSGHQFPNYSSELNVNALLLGDSALYLCASSLVAQLTYNEQFFGPGTRLTVL.

The DNA of the CDR3 is TGCGCCAGCAGCCAAGATGTCAGTAGCGGGGCGAGTAATGAGCAGTTCTTC. This codes for CASSQDVSSGASNEQFF. V gene TRBV4-3 combines with J gene TRBJ2-1; 8 bases align to TRBD2. This CDR3 contains 17 residues. The germline V gene has CDR1 LGHNA and CDR2 YSLEER. Trimming removed 0 bases from V and 7 bases from J; junction bases left unmatched: 11.

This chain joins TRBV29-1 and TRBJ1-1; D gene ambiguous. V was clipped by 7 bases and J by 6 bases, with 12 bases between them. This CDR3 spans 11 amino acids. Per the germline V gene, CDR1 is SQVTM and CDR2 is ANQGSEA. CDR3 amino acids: CSGPLSSEAFF. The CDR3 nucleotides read TGCAGCGGGCCACTTTCCTCTGAAGCTTTCTTT.

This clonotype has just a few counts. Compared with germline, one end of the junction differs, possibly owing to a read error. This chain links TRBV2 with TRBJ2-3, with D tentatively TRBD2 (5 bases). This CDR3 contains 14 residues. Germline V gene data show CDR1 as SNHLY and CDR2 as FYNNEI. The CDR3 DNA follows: TGTGCCACCAGTGGGGTAGCGAGCACAGATACGCAGTATTTT. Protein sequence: CATSGVASTDTQYF.

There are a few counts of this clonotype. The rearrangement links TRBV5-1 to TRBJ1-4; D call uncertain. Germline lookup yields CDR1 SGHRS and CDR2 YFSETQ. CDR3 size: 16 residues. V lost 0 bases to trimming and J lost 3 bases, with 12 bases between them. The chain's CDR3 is CASSLESRLSNEKLFF. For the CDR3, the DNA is TGCGCCAGCAGCTTGGAGTCCAGGCTTTCTAATGAAAAACTGTTTTTT.

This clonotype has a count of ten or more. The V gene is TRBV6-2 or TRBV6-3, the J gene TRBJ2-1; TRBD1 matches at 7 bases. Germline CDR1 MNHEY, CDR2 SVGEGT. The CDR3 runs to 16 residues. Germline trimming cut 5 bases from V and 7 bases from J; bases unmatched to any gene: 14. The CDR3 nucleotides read TGTGCCAGCAGTGGAACGGAGGAGACAGGGCGGAATGAGCAGTTCTTC. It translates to CASSGTEETGRNEQFF.

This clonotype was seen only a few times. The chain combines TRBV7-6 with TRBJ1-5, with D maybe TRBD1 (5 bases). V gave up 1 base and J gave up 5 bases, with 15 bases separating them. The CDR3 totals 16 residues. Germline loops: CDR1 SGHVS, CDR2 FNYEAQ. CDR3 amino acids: CASSLDNGGGDQPQHF. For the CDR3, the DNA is TGTGCCAGCAGCTTAGATAACGGGGGAGGCGATCAGCCCCAGCATTTT. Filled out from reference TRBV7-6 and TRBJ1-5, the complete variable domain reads GAGVSQSPRYKVTKRGQDVALRCDPISGHVSLYWYRQALGQGPEFLTYFNYEAQQDKSGLPNDRFSAERPEGSISTLTIQRTEQRDSAMYRCASSLDNGGGDQPQHFGDGTRLSIL.

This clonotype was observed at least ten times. CDR3 protein: CASSLDFSNSAHEQYF. The CDR3 bases are TGCGCCAGCAGCTTGGATTTCTCAAACAGTGCCCACGAGCAGTACTTC. The rearrangement uses TRBV5-1 and TRBJ2-7; D gene uncertain. Deletions cut 0 bases from V and 5 bases from J, with 18 bases between. CDR1 and CDR2 from the germline V gene are SGHRS and YFSETQ. This CDR3 region has 16 residues.

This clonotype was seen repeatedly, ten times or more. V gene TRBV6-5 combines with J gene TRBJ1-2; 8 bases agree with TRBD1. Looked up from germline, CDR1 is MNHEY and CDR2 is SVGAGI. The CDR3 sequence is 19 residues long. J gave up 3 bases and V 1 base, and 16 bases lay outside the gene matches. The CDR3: CASSYFPPGQVLEDYGYTF. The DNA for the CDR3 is TGTGCCAGCAGTTACTTTCCCCCGGGACAGGTTCTGGAGGACTATGGCTACACCTTC.

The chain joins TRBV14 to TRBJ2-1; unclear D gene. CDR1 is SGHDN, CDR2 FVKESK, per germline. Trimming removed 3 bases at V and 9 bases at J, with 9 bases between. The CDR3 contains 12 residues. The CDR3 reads CASSHIGIEQFF. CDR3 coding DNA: TGTGCCAGCAGCCATATAGGTATTGAGCAGTTCTTC.

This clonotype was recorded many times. CDR3 DNA: TGTGCCAGCAGCTCGACAGAGGATGGCTACACCTTC. It specifies CASSSTEDGYTF. The V and J genes are TRBV7-9 and TRBJ1-2, with D perhaps matching TRBD1 (5 bases). The CDR3 is made up of 12 amino acids. Per germline, CDR1 SEHNR and CDR2 FQNEAQ (reference sequence). Trimming took 4 bases from V and 6 from J, leaving 9 bases between them.

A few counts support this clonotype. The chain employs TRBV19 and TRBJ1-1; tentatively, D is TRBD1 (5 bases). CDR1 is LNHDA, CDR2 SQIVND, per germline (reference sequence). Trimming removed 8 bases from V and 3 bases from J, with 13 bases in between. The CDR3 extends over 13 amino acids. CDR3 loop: CASAGSFYTEAFF. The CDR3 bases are TGTGCCAGTGCAGGGAGTTTTTACACTGAAGCTTTCTTT.

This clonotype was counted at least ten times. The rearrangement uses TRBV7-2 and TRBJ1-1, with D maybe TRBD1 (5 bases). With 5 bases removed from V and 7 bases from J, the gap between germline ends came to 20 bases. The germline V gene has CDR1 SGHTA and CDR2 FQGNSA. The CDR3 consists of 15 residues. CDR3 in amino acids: CASSPTPDRHDEAFF. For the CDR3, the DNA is TGTGCCAGCAGCCCCACCCCAGACAGACACGATGAAGCTTTCTTT.

The CDR3 DNA sequence: TGTGCCAGCTCAGATGGACAGAATTACTACGAGCAGTACTTC. This sequence encodes CASSDGQNYYEQYF. The chain uses TRBV18 and TRBJ2-7, with D possibly TRBD1 on 6 matching bases. V gave up 5 bases and J gave up 3 bases, with 14 bases separating them. This CDR3 comprises 14 residues. Germline CDR1 and CDR2: KGHSH and LQKENI.

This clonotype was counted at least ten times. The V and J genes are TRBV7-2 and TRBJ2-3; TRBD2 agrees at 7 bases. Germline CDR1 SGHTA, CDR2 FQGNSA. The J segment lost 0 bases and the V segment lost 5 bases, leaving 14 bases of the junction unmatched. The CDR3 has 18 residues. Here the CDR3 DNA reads TGTGCCAGCAGCGTCCCCTCGGGAGGACTCTCTAGCACAGATACGCAGTATTTT. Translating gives CASSVPSGGLSSTDTQYF.

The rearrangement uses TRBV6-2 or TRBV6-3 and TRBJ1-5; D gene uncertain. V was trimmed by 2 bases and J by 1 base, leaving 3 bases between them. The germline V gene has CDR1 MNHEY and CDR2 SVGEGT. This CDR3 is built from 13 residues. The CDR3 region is CASSYISNQPQHF. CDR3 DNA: TGTGCCAGCAGTTACATCAGCAATCAGCCCCAGCATTTT.

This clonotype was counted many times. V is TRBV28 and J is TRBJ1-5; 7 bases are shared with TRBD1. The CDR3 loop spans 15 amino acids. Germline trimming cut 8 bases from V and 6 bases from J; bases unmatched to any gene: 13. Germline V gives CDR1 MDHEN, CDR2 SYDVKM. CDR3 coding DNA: TGTGCCAGCCACCGACAGGGTATGGTATTTCAGCCCCAGCATTTT. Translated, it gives CASHRQGMVFQPQHF. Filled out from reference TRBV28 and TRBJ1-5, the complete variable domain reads DVKVTQSSRYLVKRTGEKVFLECVQDMDHENMFWYRQDPGLGLRLIYFSYDVKMKEKGDIPEGYSVSREKKERFSLILESASTNQTSMYLCASHRQGMVFQPQHFGDGTRLSIL.

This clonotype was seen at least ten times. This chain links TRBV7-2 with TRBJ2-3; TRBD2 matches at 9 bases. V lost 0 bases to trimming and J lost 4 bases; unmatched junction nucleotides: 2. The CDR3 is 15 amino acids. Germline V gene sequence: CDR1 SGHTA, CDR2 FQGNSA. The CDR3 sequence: CASSLAAGGADTQYF. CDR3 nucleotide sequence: TGTGCCAGCAGCTTAGCGGCGGGGGGGGCAGATACGCAGTATTTT.

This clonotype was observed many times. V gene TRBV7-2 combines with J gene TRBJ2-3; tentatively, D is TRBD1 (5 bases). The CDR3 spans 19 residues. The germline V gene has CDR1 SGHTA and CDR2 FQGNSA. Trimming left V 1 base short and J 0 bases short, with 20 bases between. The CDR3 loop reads CASSLVLRTQDPSTDTQYF. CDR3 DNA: TGTGCCAGCAGCTTAGTCCTTAGGACACAAGATCCTAGCACAGATACGCAGTATTTT.

The CDR3 region is CASSLGGGVREQFF. Here the CDR3 DNA reads TGTGCCAGCAGCTTGGGCGGGGGGGTGCGTGAGCAGTTCTTC. The chain carries TRBV7-6 and TRBJ2-1; 9 bases are a match to TRBD2. The J segment lost 9 bases and the V segment lost 3 bases, leaving 6 bases of the junction unmatched. In germline, CDR1 is SGHVS, CDR2 FNYEAQ. The CDR3 is made up of 14 amino acids.

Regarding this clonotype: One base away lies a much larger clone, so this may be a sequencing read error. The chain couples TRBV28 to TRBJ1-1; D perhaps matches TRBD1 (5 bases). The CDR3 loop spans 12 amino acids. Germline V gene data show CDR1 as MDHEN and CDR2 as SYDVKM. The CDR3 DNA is TGTGCCAACAGTTTAGGCAGGGTAGAGGCTTTCTTT. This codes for CANSLGRVEAFF.

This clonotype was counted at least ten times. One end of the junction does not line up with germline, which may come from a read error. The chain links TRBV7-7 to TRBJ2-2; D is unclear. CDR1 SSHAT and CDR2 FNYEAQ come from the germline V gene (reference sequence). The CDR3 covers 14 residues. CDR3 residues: CASSSDVYTGELFF. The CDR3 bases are TGTGCTAGCAGCTCGGACGTATACACCGGGGAGCTGTTTTTT.

Here the CDR3 reads CASSASGHEQYF. The CDR3 nucleotides are TGTGCCAGCAGCGCTAGCGGGCACGAGCAGTACTTC. V is TRBV11-2 and J is TRBJ2-7, with 8 positions matching TRBD2. CDR3 length equals 12 residues. Trimming removed 5 bases from V and 5 bases from J; junction bases left unmatched: 2. The V gene's germline CDR1 is SGHAT and CDR2 FQNNGV.

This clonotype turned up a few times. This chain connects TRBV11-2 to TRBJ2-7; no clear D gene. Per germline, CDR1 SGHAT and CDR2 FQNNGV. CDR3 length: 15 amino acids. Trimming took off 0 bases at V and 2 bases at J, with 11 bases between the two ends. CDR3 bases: TGTGCCAGCAGCTTAGAGGCCAGTGAGGCCTACGAGCAGTACTTC. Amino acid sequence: CASSLEASEAYEQYF.

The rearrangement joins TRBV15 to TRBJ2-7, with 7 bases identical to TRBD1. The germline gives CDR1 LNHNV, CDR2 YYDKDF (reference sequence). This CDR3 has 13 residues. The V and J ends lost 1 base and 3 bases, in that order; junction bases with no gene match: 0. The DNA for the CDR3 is TGTGCCACCAGCAGAGGGGACAGCTACGAGCAGTACTTC. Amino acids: CATSRGDSYEQYF.

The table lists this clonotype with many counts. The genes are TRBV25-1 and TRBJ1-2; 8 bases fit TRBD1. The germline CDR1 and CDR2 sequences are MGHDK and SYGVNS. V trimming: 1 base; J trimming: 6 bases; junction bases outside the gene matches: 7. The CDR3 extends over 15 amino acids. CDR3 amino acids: CASSESATGGDGYTF. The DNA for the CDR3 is TGTGCCAGCAGTGAATCCGCCACAGGGGGTGATGGCTACACCTTC.

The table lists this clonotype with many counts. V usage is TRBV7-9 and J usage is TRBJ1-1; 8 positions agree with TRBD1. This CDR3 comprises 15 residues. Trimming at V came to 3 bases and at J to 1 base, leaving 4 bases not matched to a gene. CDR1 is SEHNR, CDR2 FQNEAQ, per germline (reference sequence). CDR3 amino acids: CASSFFDRGNTEAFF. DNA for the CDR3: TGTGCCAGCAGCTTCTTCGACAGGGGGAACACTGAAGCTTTCTTT.

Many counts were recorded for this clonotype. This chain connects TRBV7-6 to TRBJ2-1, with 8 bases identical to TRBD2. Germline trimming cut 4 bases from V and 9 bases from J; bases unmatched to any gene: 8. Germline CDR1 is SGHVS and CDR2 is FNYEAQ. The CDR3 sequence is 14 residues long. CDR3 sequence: CASSSGLEFSEQFF. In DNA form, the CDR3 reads TGTGCCAGCAGCTCGGGACTAGAGTTCAGTGAGCAGTTCTTC.

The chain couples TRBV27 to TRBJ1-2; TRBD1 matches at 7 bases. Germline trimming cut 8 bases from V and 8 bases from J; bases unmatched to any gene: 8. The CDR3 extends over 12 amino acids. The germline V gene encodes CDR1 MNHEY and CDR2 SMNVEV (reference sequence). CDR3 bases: TGTGCCAGCCGTGGGACAGAGATCGGCTACACCTTC. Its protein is CASRGTEIGYTF.

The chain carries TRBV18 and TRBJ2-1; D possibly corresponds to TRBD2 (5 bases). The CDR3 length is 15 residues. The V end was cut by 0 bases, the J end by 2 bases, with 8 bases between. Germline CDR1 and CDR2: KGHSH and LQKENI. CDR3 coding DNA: TGTGCCAGCTCACCACCCCTTAGCGCCTACAATGAGCAGTTCTTC. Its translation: CASSPPLSAYNEQFF.

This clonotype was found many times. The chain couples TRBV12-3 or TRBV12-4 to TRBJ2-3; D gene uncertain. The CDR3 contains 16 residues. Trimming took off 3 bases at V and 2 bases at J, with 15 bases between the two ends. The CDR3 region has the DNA TGTGCCAGCAGTTTTATTATAGATTCCCCCACAGATACGCAGTATTTT. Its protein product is CASSFIIDSPTDTQYF.

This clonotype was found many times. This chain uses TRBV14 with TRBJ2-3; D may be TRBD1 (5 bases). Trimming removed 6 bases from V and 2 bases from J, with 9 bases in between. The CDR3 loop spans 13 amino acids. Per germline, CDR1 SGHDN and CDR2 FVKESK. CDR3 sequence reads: CASRSRDTDTQYF. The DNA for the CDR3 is TGTGCCAGCAGGTCCAGGGACACAGATACGCAGTATTTT.